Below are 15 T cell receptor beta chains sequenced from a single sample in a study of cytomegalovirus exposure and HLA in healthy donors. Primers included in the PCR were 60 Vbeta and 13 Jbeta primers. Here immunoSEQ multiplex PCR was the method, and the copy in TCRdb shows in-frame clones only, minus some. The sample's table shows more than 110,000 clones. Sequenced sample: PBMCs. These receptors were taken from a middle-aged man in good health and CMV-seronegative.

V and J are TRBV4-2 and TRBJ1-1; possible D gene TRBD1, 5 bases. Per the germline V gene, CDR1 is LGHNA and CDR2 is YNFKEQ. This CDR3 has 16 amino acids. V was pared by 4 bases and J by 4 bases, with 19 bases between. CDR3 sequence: CASSPEQAPRGTEAFF. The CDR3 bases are TGTGCCAGCAGCCCCGAACAGGCTCCCAGAGGCACTGAAGCTTTCTTT.

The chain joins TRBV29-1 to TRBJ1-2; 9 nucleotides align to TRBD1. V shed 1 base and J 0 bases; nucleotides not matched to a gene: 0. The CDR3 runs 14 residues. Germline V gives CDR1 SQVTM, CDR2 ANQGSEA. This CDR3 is CSVEGTGANYGYTF. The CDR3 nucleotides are TGCAGCGTTGAAGGGACAGGGGCTAACTATGGCTACACCTTC. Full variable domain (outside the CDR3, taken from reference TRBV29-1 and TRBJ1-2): SAVISQKPSRDICQRGTSLTIQCQVDSQVTMMFWYRQQPGQSLTLIATANQGSEATYESGFVIDKFPISRPNLTFSTLTVSNMSPEDSSIYLCSVEGTGANYGYTFGSGTRLTVV.

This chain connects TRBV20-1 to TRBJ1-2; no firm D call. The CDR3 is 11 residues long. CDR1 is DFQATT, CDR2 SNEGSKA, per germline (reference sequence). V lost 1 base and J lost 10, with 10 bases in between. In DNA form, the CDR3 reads TGCAGTGCTAGAGTCCGGCGGCTCTACACCTTC. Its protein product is CSARVRRLYTF.

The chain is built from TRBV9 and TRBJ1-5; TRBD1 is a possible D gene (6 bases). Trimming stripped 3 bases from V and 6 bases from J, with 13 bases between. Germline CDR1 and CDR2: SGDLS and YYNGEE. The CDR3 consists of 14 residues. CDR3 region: CASSDRDQGQPQHF. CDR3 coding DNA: TGTGCCAGCAGCGACAGGGACCAGGGTCAGCCCCAGCATTTT.

CDR3 loop: CASSLAPDTAMRAFF. CDR3 bases: TGTGCCAGCAGCTTAGCGCCGGACACGGCTATGAGGGCTTTCTTT. The rearrangement joins TRBV7-9 to TRBJ1-1; D is perhaps TRBD1 (5 bases). Deletions cut 0 bases from V and 11 bases from J, with 19 bases between. The CDR3 spans 15 residues. Germline assignment: CDR1 SEHNR and CDR2 FQNEAQ (reference sequence).

CDR3 amino acids: CASKTGLTYNSPLHF. DNA for the CDR3: TGCGCCAGCAAGACAGGCCTTACCTATAATTCACCCCTCCACTTT. V and J are TRBV5-1 and TRBJ1-6; tentatively, D is TRBD1 (6 bases). The CDR3 has 15 amino acids. Germline V lookup: CDR1 SGHRS, CDR2 YFSETQ. Trimming removed 6 bases from V and 2 bases from J, with 12 bases in between. Variable domain in full (rest from reference TRBV5-1 and TRBJ1-6): KAGVTQTPRYLIKTRGQQVTLSCSPISGHRSVSWYQQTPGQGLQFLFEYFSETQRNKGNFPGRFSGRQFSNSRSEMNVSTLELGDSALYLCASKTGLTYNSPLHFGNGTRLTVT.

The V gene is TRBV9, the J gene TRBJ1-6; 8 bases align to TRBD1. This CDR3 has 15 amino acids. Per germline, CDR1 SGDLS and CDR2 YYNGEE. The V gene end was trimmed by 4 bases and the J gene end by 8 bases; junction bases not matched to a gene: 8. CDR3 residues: CASSHIGQGDSPLHF. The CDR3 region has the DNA TGTGCCAGCAGCCATATAGGACAGGGTGATTCACCCCTCCACTTT.

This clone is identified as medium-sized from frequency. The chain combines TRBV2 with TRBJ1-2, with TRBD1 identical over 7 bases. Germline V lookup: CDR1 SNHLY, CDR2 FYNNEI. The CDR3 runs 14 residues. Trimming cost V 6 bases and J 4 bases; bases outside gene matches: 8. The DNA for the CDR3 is TGTGCCAGCAGCACCGGGACAGAGACCTATGGCTACACCTTC. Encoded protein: CASSTGTETYGYTF.

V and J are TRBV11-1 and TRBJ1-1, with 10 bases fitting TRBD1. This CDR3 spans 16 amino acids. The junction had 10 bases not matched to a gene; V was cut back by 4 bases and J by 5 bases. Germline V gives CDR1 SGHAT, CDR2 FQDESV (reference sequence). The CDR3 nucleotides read TGTGCCAGCAGCTCGGGACAGGGGCGAAGGGAGACTGAAGCTTTCTTT. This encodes CASSSGQGRRETEAFF.

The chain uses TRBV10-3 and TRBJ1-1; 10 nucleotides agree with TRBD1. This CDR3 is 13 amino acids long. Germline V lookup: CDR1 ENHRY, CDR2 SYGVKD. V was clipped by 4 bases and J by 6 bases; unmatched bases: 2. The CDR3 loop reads CAISGGQGAEAFF. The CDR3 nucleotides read TGTGCCATCAGTGGAGGACAGGGGGCTGAAGCTTTCTTT.

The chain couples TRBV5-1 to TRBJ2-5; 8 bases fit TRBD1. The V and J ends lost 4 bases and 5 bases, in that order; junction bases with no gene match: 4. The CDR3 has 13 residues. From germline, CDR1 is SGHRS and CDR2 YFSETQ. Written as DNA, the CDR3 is TGCGCCAGCAGCCGGGACAGGTCCGAGACCCAGTACTTC. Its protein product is CASSRDRSETQYF.

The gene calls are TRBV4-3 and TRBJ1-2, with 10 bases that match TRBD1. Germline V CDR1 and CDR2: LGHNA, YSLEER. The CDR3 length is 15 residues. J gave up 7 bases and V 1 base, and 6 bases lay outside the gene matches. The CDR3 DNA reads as TGCGCCAGCAGCCAAGGCCCGGGACAGGGGTTTGGCTACACCTTC. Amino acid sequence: CASSQGPGQGFGYTF.

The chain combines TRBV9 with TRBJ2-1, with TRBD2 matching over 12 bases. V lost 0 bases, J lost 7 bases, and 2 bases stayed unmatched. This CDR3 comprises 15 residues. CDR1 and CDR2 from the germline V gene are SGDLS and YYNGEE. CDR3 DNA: TGTGCCAGCAGCGTAGTAACTAGCGGGGGGAATGAGCAGTTCTTC. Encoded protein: CASSVVTSGGNEQFF.

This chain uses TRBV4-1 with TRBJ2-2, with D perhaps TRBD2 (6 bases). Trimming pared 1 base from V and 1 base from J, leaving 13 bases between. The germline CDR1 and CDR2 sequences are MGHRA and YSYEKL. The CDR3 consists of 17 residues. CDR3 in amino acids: CASSQGSGRLNTGELFF. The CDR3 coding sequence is TGCGCCAGCAGCCAAGGCTCAGGGAGGTTGAACACCGGGGAGCTGTTTTTT.

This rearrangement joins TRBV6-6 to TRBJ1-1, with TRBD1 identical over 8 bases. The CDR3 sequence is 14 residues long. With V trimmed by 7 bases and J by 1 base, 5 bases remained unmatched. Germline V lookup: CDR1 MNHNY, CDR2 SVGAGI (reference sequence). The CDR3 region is CASTLTGENTEAFF. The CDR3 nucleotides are TGTGCCAGCACCCTGACAGGGGAGAACACTGAAGCTTTCTTT.